The rows below give T cell receptor beta chains drawn from one sample of a study of T cell responses to AZD1222 COVID-19 vaccine. Using immunoSEQ multiplex PCR, the repertoire was profiled, and TCRdb retains in-frame clones only, with some absent. Found here are about 150,000 clones, around 88% of them singletons; the top ten hold about 3.2%. The sample here was peripheral blood, taken on day 0 of MenACWY control vaccination. Receptors originate from an adult in good health. The conserved cysteine and the conserved F or W are not part of the CDR3 here.

J gene,V gene,CDR3 protein
TRBJ1-1,TRBV18,ASSPTGTENTEAF
TRBJ2-1,TRBV19,ASSIVRSTYNEQF
TRBJ1-2,TRBV28,ASSPDRVRGYT
TRBJ1-1,TRBV20-1,SACETGATEAF
TRBJ1-1,TRBV7-9,ASSLIGQGEAF
TRBJ1-6,TRBV5-5,ASSLSSSYNSPLH
TRBJ2-1,TRBV12-3/TRBV12-4,ASSRTVYNEQF
TRBJ1-5,TRBV15,ATSITLGADGNQPQH
TRBJ1-2,TRBV10-2,ASSESQAHRTYGYT
TRBJ1-2,TRBV27,ASRRFYIGGVATVSTNYGYT
TRBJ1-2,TRBV5-5,ASSLSGGSGYGYT
TRBJ2-7,TRBV15,ATSSDRVYEQY
TRBJ1-2,TRBV9,ASSPQGLGYGYT
TRBJ2-7,TRBV5-1,ASSPPTDEQY
TRBJ1-1,TRBV29-1,SVILAVNTEAF
TRBJ1-4,TRBV27,ASSRGTTNEKLF
TRBJ1-1,TRBV12-3/TRBV12-4,ASEDRGSTEAF
TRBJ2-1,TRBV7-2,ASTRGGRTSYNEQF
TRBJ1-6,TRBV3-1/TRBV3-2,ASRDNSYNSPLH
TRBJ1-5,TRBV28,ASSLNQGPNQPQH
TRBJ1-5,TRBV18,ASSPTGPNQPQH
TRBJ2-7,TRBV9,ASSVEQGATFEQY
TRBJ2-3,TRBV4-1,ASSQGLAGGTDTQY
TRBJ2-7,TRBV2,ASREGQKSSYEQY
TRBJ1-2,TRBV6-5,ASSYYAGTGGGYT
TRBJ1-2,TRBV12-3/TRBV12-4,ASRQGGDYGYT
TRBJ1-1,TRBV3-1/TRBV3-2,ASSQDLGLTEAF
TRBJ2-2,TRBV7-9,AILGQASGELF
TRBJ1-5,TRBV30,AWSPGTGLRNQPQH
TRBJ1-1,TRBV9,ASSVAGHNTEAF
TRBJ2-5,TRBV4-3,ASSQDWTEQETQY
TRBJ1-6,TRBV28,ASSLSPGSEGAPLH
TRBJ2-1,TRBV7-3,ASSLSAASGGSEQF